Listed below are T cell receptor beta chains from one sample, sequenced in a study of neoadjuvant nivolumab and ipilimumab in lung cancer. TCRdb's table, derived via immunoSEQ multiplex PCR, lists solely in-frame clones and lacks some. The table lists about 10,000 clones, around 80% of them singletons. Material: peripheral blood, obtained before neoadjuvant nivolumab, alone or with ipilimumab. The receptors originated from an adult with non-small cell lung cancer. CDR3s include the opening cysteine and the closing phenylalanine or tryptophan. The D gene is left open where the match is weak. Expanded clones are given a class, and other clones once, few, many or no size at all.

d_call j_call clone_size v_call cdr3_nt cdr3_aa
. TRBJ2-3 few TRBV6-4 TGTGCCAGCAGCCACGGACCCTCCCGGGGCACAGATACGCAGTATTTT CASSHGPSRGTDTQYF
TRBD2 TRBJ2-1 . TRBV4-2 TGTGCCAGCAGCCAGTCCATAGCGGGAGCCGCCTACAATGAGCAGTTCTTC CASSQSIAGAAYNEQFF
TRBD1 TRBJ1-2 . TRBV27 TGTGCCAGCAGTCAATTGGGACAGCGGATAAACTATGGCTACACCTTC CASSQLGQRINYGYTF
TRBD2 TRBJ2-7 . TRBV10-3 TGTGCCATCAGGGGGGTTAGCGGGAACTTTAATGCCTACGAGCAGTACTTC CAIRGVSGNFNAYEQYF
. TRBJ1-5 once TRBV19 TGTGCCAGTTCTGGGGTCTGGAATCAGCCCCAGCATTTT CASSGVWNQPQHF
. TRBJ2-1 . TRBV6-6 TGTGCCAGCAGTTACTACAGGCCAGGCTCCTACAATGAGCAGTTCTTC CASSYYRPGSYNEQFF
. TRBJ2-7 . TRBV6-1 TGTGCCAGCAGTGTTTCATTTTTAGACGAGCAGTACTTC CASSVSFLDEQYF
. TRBJ1-3 . TRBV6-5 TGTGCCAGCAGTTACCGGGACAACTCTGGAAACACCATATATTTT CASSYRDNSGNTIYF
TRBD2 TRBJ2-3 . TRBV4-2 TGTGCCAGCAGCCAAGATAACGGCGGGAGTTTGCCAGATACGCAGTATTTT CASSQDNGGSLPDTQYF
. TRBJ2-1 . TRBV7-8 TGTGCCAGCAGCCACCAATCGACAGTGTTACATGAGCAGTTCTTC CASSHQSTVLHEQFF
TRBD1 TRBJ2-2 . TRBV27 TGTGCCAGCAGTAACTACAGGGGTCTTGGGACCGGGGAGCTGTTTTTT CASSNYRGLGTGELFF
TRBD1 TRBJ2-1 . TRBV4-1 TGCGCCAGCAGCCTTACAACCGATACCAGGGGGAATGAGCAGTTCTTC CASSLTTDTRGNEQFF
. TRBJ2-3 . TRBV28 TGTGCCAGCAGTTCAGTCACAGGGAAGGGAGGCGCAGATACGCAGTATTTT CASSSVTGKGGADTQYF
TRBD1 TRBJ2-2 . TRBV7-9 TGTGCCAGCAGCCAAGGGACAGCTAACACCGGGGAGCTGTTTTTT CASSQGTANTGELFF
. TRBJ2-7 . TRBV29-1 TGCAGCGTTGAATTTAAGGACTCCCACGCCTACGAGCAGTACTTC CSVEFKDSHAYEQYF
. TRBJ2-2 large TRBV6-1 TGTGCCAGCAGTGACAGGGACACCGGGGAGCTGTTTTTT CASSDRDTGELFF
TRBD1 TRBJ1-5 . TRBV19 TGTGCCAGTAGTATAGATCTATGGGACAGGGGATCTGAGGGCAATCAGCCCCAGCATTTT CASSIDLWDRGSEGNQPQHF
. TRBJ2-3 . TRBV2 TGTGCCAGCATGAGGGAGACCACAGATACGCAGTATTTT CASMRETTDTQYF
. TRBJ1-5 . TRBV5-1 TGCGCCAGCAGCTTGGAGGTAAACCAGCCCCAGCATTTT CASSLEVNQPQHF
TRBD2 TRBJ2-1 . TRBV15 TGTGCCACCAGCAGAGTTACGGGAGGATGGCAGTTCTTC CATSRVTGGWQFF
. TRBJ2-1 . TRBV5-1 TGCGCCAGCAGTCTCGGGATTGACAATGAGCAGTTCTTC CASSLGIDNEQFF
. TRBJ1-5 . TRBV7-9 TGTGCCAGCAGCCCCGAATCTGGGACCTCCCAGCATTTT CASSPESGTSQHF
. TRBJ2-3 few TRBV15 TGTGCCACCACTCGACGGGGGTTGTCAGATACGCAGTATTTT CATTRRGLSDTQYF
. TRBJ2-1 . TRBV29-1 TGCAGCGTTGAAGCTATTATGAATGAGCAGTTCTTC CSVEAIMNEQFF
TRBD1 TRBJ1-2 few TRBV2 TGTGCCAGCAGTGTGGGACAGGGTAGATATGGCTACACCTTC CASSVGQGRYGYTF
. TRBJ1-5 . TRBV5-5 TGTGCCAGCAGCTTGGAGGGGCTCAATCAGCCCCAGCATTTT CASSLEGLNQPQHF
TRBD2 TRBJ2-2 . TRBV7-2 TGTGCCAGCAGCTTCCAAGCGGGAGGTAACACCGGGGAGCTGTTTTTT CASSFQAGGNTGELFF
. TRBJ1-1 . TRBV7-9 TGTGCCAGCAGCTCCTCAGGGTCCCGCGCTGAAGCTTTCTTT CASSSSGSRAEAFF